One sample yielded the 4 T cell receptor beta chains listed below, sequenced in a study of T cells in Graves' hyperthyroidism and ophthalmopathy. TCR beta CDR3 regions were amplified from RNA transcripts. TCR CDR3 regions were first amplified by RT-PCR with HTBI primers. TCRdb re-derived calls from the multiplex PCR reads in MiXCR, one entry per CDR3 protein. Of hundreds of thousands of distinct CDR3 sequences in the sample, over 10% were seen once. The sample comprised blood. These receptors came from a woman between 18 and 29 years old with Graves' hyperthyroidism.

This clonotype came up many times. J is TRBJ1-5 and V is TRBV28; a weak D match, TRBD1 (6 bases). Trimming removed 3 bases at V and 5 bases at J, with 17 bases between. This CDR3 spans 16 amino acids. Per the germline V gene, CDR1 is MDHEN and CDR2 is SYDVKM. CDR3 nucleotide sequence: TGTGCCAGCAGTTTCTACGACAGGAGAAAGTATCAGCCCCAGCATTTT. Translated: CASSFYDRRKYQPQHF.

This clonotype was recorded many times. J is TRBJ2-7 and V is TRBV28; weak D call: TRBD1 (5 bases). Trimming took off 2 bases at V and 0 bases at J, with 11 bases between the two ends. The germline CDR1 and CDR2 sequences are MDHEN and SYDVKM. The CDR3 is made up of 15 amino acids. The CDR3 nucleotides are TGTGCCAGCAGTTTAAAGGCAGGGCCCTCCTACGAGCAGTACTTC. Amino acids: CASSLKAGPSYEQYF.

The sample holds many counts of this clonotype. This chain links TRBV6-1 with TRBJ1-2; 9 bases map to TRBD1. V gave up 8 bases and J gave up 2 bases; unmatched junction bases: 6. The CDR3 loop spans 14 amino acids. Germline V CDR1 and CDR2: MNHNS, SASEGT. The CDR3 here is CASRGTGNNYGYTF. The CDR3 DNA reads TGTGCCAGCCGGGGGACAGGGAACAACTATGGCTACACCTTC.

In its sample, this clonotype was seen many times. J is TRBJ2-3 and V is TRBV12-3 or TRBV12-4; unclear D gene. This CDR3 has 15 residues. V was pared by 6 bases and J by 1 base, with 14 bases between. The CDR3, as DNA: TGTGCCAGCAGCCCTCCTAACATACGCACAGATACGCAGTATTTT. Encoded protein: CASSPPNIRTDTQYF.